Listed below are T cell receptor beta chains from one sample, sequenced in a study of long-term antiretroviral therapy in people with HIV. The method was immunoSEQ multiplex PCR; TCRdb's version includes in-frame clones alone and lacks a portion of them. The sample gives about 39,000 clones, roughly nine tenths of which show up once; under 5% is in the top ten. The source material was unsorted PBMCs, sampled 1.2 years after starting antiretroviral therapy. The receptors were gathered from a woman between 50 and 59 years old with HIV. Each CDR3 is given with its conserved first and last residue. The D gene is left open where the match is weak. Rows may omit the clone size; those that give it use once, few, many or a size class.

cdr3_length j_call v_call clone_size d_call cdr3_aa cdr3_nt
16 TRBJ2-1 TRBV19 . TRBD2 CASSVQTSGGYNEQFF TGTGCCAGTAGTGTCCAAACTAGCGGGGGTTACAATGAGCAGTTCTTC
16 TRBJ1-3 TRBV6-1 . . CASSDNRVTSGNTIYF TGTGCCAGCAGTGATAATAGGGTCACTTCTGGAAACACCATATATTTT
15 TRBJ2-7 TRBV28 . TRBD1 CASRQRGQARNEQYF TGTGCCAGCAGACAAAGGGGACAGGCCAGGAACGAGCAGTACTTC
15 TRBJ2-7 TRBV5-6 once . CASSLSPGNSYEQYF TGTGCCAGCAGCTTGTCCCCAGGGAACTCCTACGAGCAGTACTTC
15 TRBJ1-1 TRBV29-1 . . CSVEDTGNRYTEAFF TGCAGCGTTGAAGACACCGGGAACAGGTACACTGAAGCTTTCTTT
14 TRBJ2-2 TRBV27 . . CASSFGRNTGELFF TGTGCCAGCAGTTTTGGCAGGAACACCGGGGAGCTGTTTTTT
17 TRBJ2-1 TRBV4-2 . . CASSQGVFGGGVSEQFF TGTGCCAGCAGCCAAGGTGTTTTTGGTGGTGGGGTGTCTGAGCAGTTCTTC
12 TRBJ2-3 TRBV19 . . CASRGETDTQYF TGTGCCAGTAGGGGGGAAACAGATACGCAGTATTTT
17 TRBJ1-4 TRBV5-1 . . CASSLAGQGSTNEKLFF TGCGCCAGCAGCTTGGCGGGGCAGGGCTCAACTAATGAAAAACTGTTTTTT
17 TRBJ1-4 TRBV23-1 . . CASSLRLRSTTNEKLFF TGCGCCAGCAGTCTTCGACTCAGGAGTACAACTAATGAAAAACTGTTTTTT
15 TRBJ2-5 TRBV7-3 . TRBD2 CASSFSGTKGETQYF TGTGCCAGCAGCTTCTCAGGGACTAAGGGCGAGACCCAGTACTTC
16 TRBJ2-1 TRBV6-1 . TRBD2 CASIEAGASSYNEQFF TGTGCCAGCATTGAAGCGGGGGCAAGCTCCTACAATGAGCAGTTCTTC
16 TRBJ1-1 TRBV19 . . CASSIAGRRVNTEAFF TGTGCCAGTAGTATCGCCGGCAGGCGGGTGAACACTGAAGCTTTCTTT
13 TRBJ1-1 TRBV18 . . CASSPETRNEAFF TGTGCCAGCTCACCGGAGACAAGAAATGAAGCTTTCTTT
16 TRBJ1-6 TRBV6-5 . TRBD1 CASSLRQGAWNSPLHF TGTGCCAGCAGTTTACGACAGGGGGCATGGAATTCACCCCTCCACTTT
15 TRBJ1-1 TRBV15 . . CATSRDSAGYTEAFF TGTGCCACCAGCAGAGATAGTGCCGGGTACACTGAAGCTTTCTTT
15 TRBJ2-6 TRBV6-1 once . CASSESRSGANVLTF TGTGCCAGCAGTGAGAGTCGCTCTGGGGCCAACGTCCTGACTTTC
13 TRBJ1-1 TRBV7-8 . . CASSPSRDTEAFF TGTGCCAGCAGCCCTAGTAGGGACACTGAAGCTTTCTTT
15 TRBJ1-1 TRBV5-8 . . CASRPWQGWDTEAFF TGTGCCAGCAGACCGTGGCAGGGGTGGGACACTGAAGCTTTCTTT
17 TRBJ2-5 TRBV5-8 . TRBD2 CASSIGTSGGAGETQYF TGTGCCAGCTCCATCGGGACTAGCGGGGGGGCCGGTGAGACCCAGTACTTC
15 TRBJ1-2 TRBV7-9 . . CASSPPITLSAGYTF TGTGCCAGCAGCCCCCCGATCACCCTTAGTGCTGGCTACACCTTC
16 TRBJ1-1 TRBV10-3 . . CAISVTPGERYTEAFF TGTGCCATCAGTGTAACACCCGGGGAGCGTTATACTGAAGCTTTCTTT
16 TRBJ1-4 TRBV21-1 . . CASSKLPPGTNEKLFF TGTGCCAGCAGCAAGCTACCCCCGGGGACTAATGAAAAACTGTTTTTT
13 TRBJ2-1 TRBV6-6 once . CASRGDPYNEQFF TGTGCCAGCAGGGGGGACCCCTACAATGAGCAGTTCTTC
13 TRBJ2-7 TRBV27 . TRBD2 CASTGGSSYEQYF TGTGCCAGCACGGGGGGGAGCTCCTACGAGCAGTACTTC
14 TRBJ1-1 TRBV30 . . CAWSRQILNTEAFF TGTGCCTGGAGCCGACAAATCTTGAACACTGAAGCTTTCTTT
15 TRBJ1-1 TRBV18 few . CATRRGDQMNTEAFF TGTGCCACCCGAAGGGGGGACCAAATGAACACTGAAGCTTTCTTT
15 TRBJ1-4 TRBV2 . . CASSEAGVPNEKLFF TGTGCCAGCAGTGAAGCAGGGGTCCCAAATGAAAAACTGTTTTTT
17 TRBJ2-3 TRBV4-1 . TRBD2 CASSQDGAGGPGDTQYF TGCGCCAGCAGCCAAGATGGGGCGGGGGGGCCTGGAGATACGCAGTATTTT
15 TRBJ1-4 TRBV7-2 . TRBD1 CASSLGTGGTEKLFF TGTGCCAGCAGCTTAGGAACAGGGGGAACTGAAAAACTGTTTTTT
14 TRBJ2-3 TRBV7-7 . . CASSLQGRTDTQYF TGTGCTAGCAGCTTACAGGGTAGGACAGATACGCAGTATTTT
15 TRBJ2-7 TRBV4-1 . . CASSETTGQFYEQYF TGCGCCAGCAGCGAGACTACAGGGCAGTTCTACGAGCAGTACTTC
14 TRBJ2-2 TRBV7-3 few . CASSLGLITGELFF TGTGCCAGCAGCTTAGGCCTGATCACCGGGGAGCTGTTTTTT
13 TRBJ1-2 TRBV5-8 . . CASSSRPNYGYTF TGTGCCAGCAGCTCGCGGCCTAACTATGGCTACACCTTC
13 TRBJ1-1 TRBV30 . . CAWSVRGGTEAFF TGTGCCTGGAGTGTACGGGGGGGCACTGAAGCTTTCTTT
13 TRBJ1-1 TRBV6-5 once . CASTRNMNTEAFF TGTGCCAGCACCCGGAACATGAACACTGAAGCTTTCTTT
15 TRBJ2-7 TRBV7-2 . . CASSLGTGSYYEQYF TGTGCCAGCAGCTTAGGGACGGGGAGCTACTACGAGCAGTACTTC
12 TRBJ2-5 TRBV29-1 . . CSVETRQETQYF TGCAGCGTTGAAACAAGGCAAGAGACCCAGTACTTC
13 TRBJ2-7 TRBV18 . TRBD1 CASSPRRQGEQYF TGTGCCAGCTCTCCAAGAAGACAGGGCGAGCAGTACTTC
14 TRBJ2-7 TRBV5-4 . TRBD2 CASSSSGGAYEQYF TGTGCCAGCAGCTCTAGCGGGGGGGCCTACGAGCAGTACTTC
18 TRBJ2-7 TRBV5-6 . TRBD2 CASSWTSGGTINSYEQYF TGTGCCAGCAGCTGGACTAGCGGGGGGACAATAAACTCCTACGAGCAGTACTTC
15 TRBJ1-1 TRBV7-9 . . CASSLWAGQSTEAFF TGTGCCAGCAGCTTATGGGCAGGGCAATCCACTGAAGCTTTCTTT
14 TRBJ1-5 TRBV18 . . CASSPSGSNQPQHF TGTGCCAGCTCACCGTCTGGCAGCAATCAGCCCCAGCATTTT
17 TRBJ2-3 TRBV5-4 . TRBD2 CASSLPIAGGNTDTQYF TGTGCCAGCAGCCTACCGATAGCGGGGGGGAACACAGATACGCAGTATTTT
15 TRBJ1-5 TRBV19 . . CASTTQANSNQPQHF TGTGCCAGTACCACCCAGGCAAATAGCAATCAGCCCCAGCATTTT
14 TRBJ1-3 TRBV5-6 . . CASSGTDTINTIYF TGTGCCAGCAGCGGAACGGACACAATAAACACCATATATTTT
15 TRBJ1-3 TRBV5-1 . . CASSAQGASGNTIYF TGCGCCAGCAGCGCCCAAGGGGCCTCTGGAAACACCATATATTTT
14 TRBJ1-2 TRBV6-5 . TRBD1 CASSRQGANYGYTF TGTGCCAGCAGTCGACAGGGGGCGAACTATGGCTACACCTTC
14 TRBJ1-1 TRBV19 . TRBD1 CASSGTHRGTEAFF TGTGCCAGTAGTGGGACACACAGGGGCACTGAAGCTTTCTTT
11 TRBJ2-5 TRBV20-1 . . CSGLVQETQYF TGCAGTGGACTAGTTCAAGAGACCCAGTACTTC
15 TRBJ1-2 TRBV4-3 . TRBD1 CASSPDRGTNYGYTF TGCGCCAGCAGCCCCGACAGGGGTACGAACTATGGCTACACCTTC
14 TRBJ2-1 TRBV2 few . CASSEDSSYNEQFF TGTGCCAGCAGTGAAGATAGCTCCTACAATGAGCAGTTCTTC
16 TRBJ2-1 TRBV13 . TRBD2 CASSSQLAVSYNEQFF TGTGCCAGCAGCTCGCAACTAGCGGTTTCCTACAATGAGCAGTTCTTC
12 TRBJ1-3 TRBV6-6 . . CASSADSITIYF TGTGCCAGCAGTGCCGACAGTATCACCATATATTTT
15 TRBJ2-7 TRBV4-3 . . CASSQLGGGTYEQYF TGCGCCAGCAGCCAACTAGGGGGGGGGACCTACGAGCAGTACTTC